The clone carrying this T cell receptor (beta chain) was counted between two and nine times. The antigen remains unidentified. The germline V gene has CDR1 MNHNS and CDR2 SASEGT. CDR3 length: 14 residues. The ends lost 10 bases at V and 3 bases at J; junction bases unmatched: 6. This entry is derived from a study of cytomegalovirus exposure and HLA in healthy donors. Whole-study results and caveats: The authors later found HLA-associated TCR beta chains more clonally expanded than equally common others. Cytomegalovirus status was reportedly diagnosed by the classifier with high specificity and sensitivity.

The study ran its PCR with 60 Vbeta and 13 Jbeta primers. TCRdb's table, derived via immunoSEQ multiplex PCR, lists solely in-frame clones and lacks some. The table includes about 120,000 clones, approximately 80% detected once. Healthy bone marrow donors formed the donor group. Unrecorded immune exposures were likely, despite nominal health at sampling. This sequence originates from a woman under 30 in good health and CMV-seronegative. The chain combines TRBV6-1 with TRBJ1-3; 10 bases line up with TRBD1. The sample was PBMCs. CDR3 bases: TGTGCCACACGACAGGGGGCCAGTGGAAACACCATATATTTT. Translating it yields CATRQGASGNTIYF.